This T cell receptor beta chain was sequenced during a study of T cells in AML relapse after transplant (dated by TCRdb to about 2019). About the full investigation: In patients given allogeneic HSCT for myeloid malignancy, this retrospective study looked at bone marrow T cells, examining both their TCR repertoires and their inhibitory receptor expression. TCR sequencing of unsorted bone marrow included three healthy donors, three patients in long-term complete remission, and three patients who were relapsing after HSCT.

Library preparation employed PCR. A modified RACE PCR protocol, not multiplex PCR, was used to amplify TCR alpha and beta chains from RNA. Libraries were sequenced on an Illumina MiSeq, and raw reads were demultiplexed by sample-specific barcode combinations. Under the source paper's analysis protocol: TCR clonotypes were identified from the sequencing reads using MiXCR software. TCRdb reanalyzed the raw reads on its own, using fastp at Q25 for trimming and MiXCR for clone calling, and kept in-frame beta chains. Rows matching on CDR3 protein sequence are summarized as one entry with the most common DNA and genes. TCRdb's processing, not the authors', yielded these V and J calls. The sample table lists around 310 distinct CDR3 sequences, about 18% of them with a count of one. The top ten clonotypes cover approximately 13% of the sample. Details on this clonotype: Its antigen remains unidentified. No base-level quality is on record; no much larger clone is a single base apart.

Paper-wide results and their limitations: Bone marrow repertoires were skewed in transplanted patients whatever the outcome, with the top 10 alpha clonotypes reaching 30% to 35% in remission and under 45% in relapse compared with roughly 24% in healthy donors. The TCR repertoire comparisons were based on very few samples, with only a few individuals in each group for unsorted bone marrow.

From cysteine to phenylalanine, the CDR3 is 20 amino acids long. CDR3 DNA is the only sequence kept; it has 60 bases, read in frame from the first base. Bone marrow from healthy donors served as the control group for patient comparisons. This TCR derives from a human donor in good health. The sample was bone marrow. The sequence joins TRBV12-2 to TRBJ2-2; TRBD2, the D gene given by the table, was not confirmed from the DNA. TRBV12-2 is labeled a pseudogene. Here is the DNA: TGTGCAAGTCGCTTCAACGGGGGGGGACTAGCGCCTACGAACACCGGGGAGCTGTTTTTT. This is translated as CASRFNGGGLAPTNTGELFF.